The 27 T cell receptor beta chains below come from one sample, sequenced in a study of naive and memory T cell subsets. An equimolar mix of two oligonucleotides served as the beta constant-region primer for TRBC1 and TRBC2. TCRdb processed the UMI-ligation and nested PCR reads anew with MiXCR; each CDR3 protein has one entry. The data contain 37,000 or so distinct CDR3 sequences, roughly 13% of them seen just once; the ten biggest clones take up 22%. The material sequenced was effector memory CD4+ T cells from blood. Subset meaning: effector memory, CD45RA- CD27-. The receptors come from a human donor in good health.

This clonotype occurred a few times. The chain recombines TRBV10-3 with TRBJ2-3; the D gene is possibly TRBD1 (6 bases). The length of the CDR3 is 15 residues. Germline CDR1 reads ENHRY; CDR2 reads SYGVKD. Deletions cut 1 base from V and 4 bases from J, with 12 bases between. The CDR3 spells CAISEWGQASDTQYF. CDR3 in DNA: TGTGCCATCAGTGAGTGGGGGCAGGCTTCAGATACGCAGTATTTT.

By its share, this clonotype is medium-sized. This chain connects TRBV5-1 to TRBJ2-6; D remains ambiguous. The V gene lost 4 bases and the J gene lost 1 base, with 12 bases spanning the gap. This CDR3 is built from 16 residues. Germline V gene data show CDR1 as SGHRS and CDR2 as YFSETQ. DNA of the CDR3: TGCGCCAGCAGCGAAATGATTGGTTCTGGGGCCAACGTCCTGACTTTC. It translates to CASSEMIGSGANVLTF. Filled out from reference TRBV5-1 and TRBJ2-6, the complete variable domain reads KAGVTQTPRYLIKTRGQQVTLSCSPISGHRSVSWYQQTPGQGLQFLFEYFSETQRNKGNFPGRFSGRQFSNSRSEMNVSTLELGDSALYLCASSEMIGSGANVLTFGAGSRLTVL.

There are many counts of this clonotype. V is TRBV30 and J is TRBJ1-1, with D unclear. V lost 0 bases to trimming and J lost 4 bases, with 6 bases between them. The CDR3 is 12 amino acids. CDR1 and CDR2 (germline): GTSNPN, SVGIG (reference sequence). The CDR3, as DNA: TGTGCCTGGAGTGTAACGGCCACTGAAGCTTTCTTT. This gives the protein CAWSVTATEAFF. Full variable domain (rest looked up from reference TRBV30 and TRBJ1-1): SQTIHQWPATLVQPVGSPLSLECTVEGTSNPNLYWYRQAAGRGLQLLFYSVGIGQISSEVPQNLSASRPQDRQFILSSKKLLLSDSGFYLCAWSVTATEAFFGQGTRLTVV.

The rearrangement uses TRBV4-2 and TRBJ2-1; perhaps TRBD2 as D (5 bases). This CDR3 region has 19 residues. CDR1 and CDR2 from the germline V gene are LGHNA and YNFKEQ. V shed 3 bases and J shed 0 bases, with 21 bases lying between them. The CDR3 DNA reads as TGTGCCAGCAGCCAGCAAGCACGAGTAGCGCCTGGCTCCTACAATGAGCAGTTCTTC. Translated: CASSQQARVAPGSYNEQFF.

The V and J genes are TRBV11-3 and TRBJ2-1; D call uncertain. The CDR3 totals 13 residues. Germline assignment: CDR1 SGHNT and CDR2 YENEEA. V lost 5 bases and J 4 bases, leaving 9 bases between the germline ends. Here the CDR3 DNA reads TGTGCCAGCAGCCCCGGTCCTTACAATGAGCAGTTCTTC. It specifies CASSPGPYNEQFF.

The J gene is TRBJ1-5, the V gene TRBV11-2; D is ambiguous. Germline V CDR1 and CDR2: SGHAT, FQNNGV. The CDR3 loop spans 14 amino acids. V was shortened by 5 bases and J by 7 bases, with 15 bases between the two germline ends. The CDR3 nucleotides are TGTGCCAGCAGCCCAAGTTTCGAGGGACAGCCCCAGCATTTT. Translating it yields CASSPSFEGQPQHF.

The chain uses TRBV7-2 and TRBJ2-1; D could derive from TRBD1 or TRBD2 (6 bases each). Germline CDR1 is SGHTA and CDR2 is FQGNSA. CDR3 length: 16 amino acids. V was trimmed by 4 bases and J by 6 bases, leaving 19 bases between them. CDR3 nucleotide sequence: TGTGCCAGCAGCTCAAGGAGGGGGGCGCGGGGCAATGAGCAGTTCTTC. Translated: CASSSRRGARGNEQFF.

The chain links TRBV5-6 to TRBJ2-1; D is undetermined. The CDR3 runs 15 residues. V was clipped by 5 bases and J by 10 bases, with 22 bases between them. The germline CDR1 and CDR2 sequences are SGHDT and YYEEEE. The CDR3 sequence is CASRDQRVSVREQFF. In DNA form, the CDR3 reads TGTGCCAGCAGAGATCAAAGGGTATCGGTAAGGGAGCAGTTCTTC.

In its sample, this clonotype was seen a few times. This sequence joins TRBV20-1 and TRBJ1-1, with a weak D call TRBD1 (5 bases). In germline, CDR1 is DFQATT, CDR2 SNEGSKA (reference sequence). CDR3 size: 16 residues. V was clipped by 0 bases and J by 3 bases, with 17 bases between them. The CDR3 nucleotides are TGCAGTGCTAGAGATCGGGGCAGGGCCTTGGACACTGAAGCTTTCTTT. Protein product: CSARDRGRALDTEAFF.

This clonotype was observed a handful of times. The chain carries TRBV6-1 and TRBJ2-7; D is undetermined. Trimming removed 1 base from V and 6 bases from J, with 10 bases in between. CDR1 is MNHNS and CDR2 is SASEGT in the germline V gene. The CDR3 is 13 residues long. This CDR3 is CASSEVRPPEQYF. CDR3 DNA: TGTGCCAGCAGTGAAGTTCGACCGCCCGAGCAGTACTTC.

The chain recombines TRBV6-5 with TRBJ2-2, with D perhaps matching TRBD2 (5 bases). Germline V gives CDR1 MNHEY, CDR2 SVGAGI. With 5 bases removed from V and 4 bases from J, the gap between germline ends came to 11 bases. The CDR3 spans 14 residues. The CDR3 is CASSRGFTTGELFF. CDR3 coding DNA: TGTGCCAGCAGTCGAGGGTTTACCACCGGGGAGCTGTTTTTT.

This chain connects TRBV7-9 to TRBJ2-2, with D possibly TRBD1 on 6 matching bases. The CDR3 length is 12 residues. CDR1 SEHNR and CDR2 FQNEAQ come from the germline V gene (reference sequence). The DNA for the CDR3 is TGTGCTTTAGGACAGCTTACCGGGGAGCTGTTTTTT. Its protein is CALGQLTGELFF. The entire variable domain, with the rest obtained from reference TRBV7-9 and TRBJ2-2, is as follows: DTGVSQNPRHKITKRGQNVTFRCDPISEHNRLYWYRQTLGQGPEFLTYFQNEAQLEKSRLLSDRFSAERPKGSFSTLEIQRTEQGDSAMYLCALGQLTGELFFGEGSRLTVL.

This CDR3 reads CASSSWAAGASNEQFF. In nucleotides, the CDR3 is TGTGCCAGCAGTAGCTGGGCGGCGGGAGCCTCCAATGAGCAGTTCTTC. The chain links TRBV6-5 to TRBJ2-1; 7 bases line up with TRBD2. Germline V CDR1 and CDR2: MNHEY, SVGAGI. CDR3 length: 16 residues. V was clipped by 5 bases and J by 6 bases; unmatched bases: 13.

The V and J genes are TRBV30 and TRBJ2-3; TRBD2 aligns across 7 bases. The CDR3 runs to 14 residues. The germline gives CDR1 GTSNPN, CDR2 SVGIG (reference sequence). Unmatched junction bases numbered 10, after V lost 5 bases and J lost 5 bases. The CDR3 DNA reads TGTGCCTGGGCTGCCATGGGGGGGGGAGATACGCAGTATTTT. This codes for CAWAAMGGGDTQYF.

This clonotype occurred a few times. The chain is built from TRBV7-3 and TRBJ1-6, with D hard to call. In germline, CDR1 is SGHTA, CDR2 FQGTGA. V lost 3 bases, J lost 3 bases, and 9 bases lay in between. The CDR3 is made up of 15 amino acids. Here the CDR3 reads CASSLRGDYNSPLHF. Here the CDR3 DNA reads TGTGCCAGCAGCTTGCGGGGTGACTATAATTCACCCCTCCACTTT.

Only a few counts were recorded for this clonotype. The rearrangement links TRBV28 to TRBJ1-6; 9 nucleotides line up with TRBD1. Germline CDR1 MDHEN, CDR2 SYDVKM. The CDR3 has 14 amino acids. J was trimmed by 9 bases and V by 5 bases; bases with no gene match: 5. CDR3 coding DNA: TGTGCCAGCAGTCCCGGACAGGGGCGTTCACCCCTCCACTTT. It codes for CASSPGQGRSPLHF.

This clonotype came up a few times. CDR3 sequence (DNA): TGTGCCAGCGGAGTCACTAACTATGGCTACACCTTC. It is translated as CASGVTNYGYTF. The chain carries TRBV28 and TRBJ1-2, with D hard to call. V lost 8 bases, J lost 0 bases, and 7 bases lay in between. The CDR3 totals 12 residues. Germline loops: CDR1 MDHEN, CDR2 SYDVKM.

This clonotype was recorded a few times. V usage is TRBV18 and J usage is TRBJ2-7; 12 nucleotides match TRBD1. This CDR3 comprises 15 residues. CDR1 KGHSH and CDR2 LQKENI come from the germline V gene. V trimming: 2 bases; J trimming: 6 bases; junction bases outside the gene matches: 5. CDR3 DNA sequence: TGTGCCAGCTCACCATCGGGACAGGGGGCTGGCGAGCAGTACTTC. The encoded protein is CASSPSGQGAGEQYF.

The rearrangement uses TRBV27 and TRBJ1-4, with unresolved D. The CDR3 is made up of 15 amino acids. Between the trimmed V and J ends, which lost 2 bases and 1 base, there was a span of 8 bases. Germline CDR1 reads MNHEY; CDR2 reads SMNVEV (reference sequence). CDR3 DNA: TGTGCCAGCAGTTTAAATGGGTTAACTAATGAAAAACTGTTTTTT. It encodes CASSLNGLTNEKLFF.

This clonotype has at least ten counts. In DNA, the CDR3 is TGTGCCAGCAGTGAAGCGAGCGCGAACACCGGGGAGCTGTTTTTT. Protein: CASSEASANTGELFF. The V and J genes are TRBV2 and TRBJ2-2; D not certain. V was trimmed by 0 bases and J by 0 bases, leaving 5 bases between them. The CDR3 sequence is 15 residues long. The germline CDR1 and CDR2 sequences are SNHLY and FYNNEI.

In its sample, this clonotype was seen a few times. V usage is TRBV19 and J usage is TRBJ1-5, with 8 bases lining up with TRBD1. The V gene's germline CDR1 is LNHDA and CDR2 SQIVND (reference sequence). Unmatched junction bases numbered 6, after V lost 10 bases and J lost 7 bases. The CDR3 has 12 residues. The CDR3 reads CATKQGGQPQHF. The CDR3 DNA follows: TGTGCCACCAAACAGGGGGGACAGCCCCAGCATTTT.

This clonotype has a count of ten or more. V usage is TRBV28 and J usage is TRBJ1-2; perhaps TRBD1 as D (5 bases). Trimming took 2 bases from V and 4 from J, leaving 11 bases between them. CDR1 and CDR2 (germline): MDHEN, SYDVKM. The CDR3 has 14 residues. The CDR3 bases are TGTGCCAGCAGTTTACAGAGGGGCGGCTATGGCTACACCTTC. The encoded protein is CASSLQRGGYGYTF.

This clonotype was seen a handful of times. This rearrangement joins TRBV18 to TRBJ2-7; 9 nucleotides line up with TRBD2. Germline loops: CDR1 KGHSH, CDR2 LQKENI. Losses at the gene ends were 0 bases for V and 10 bases for J; bases not matched to a gene: 4. The CDR3 runs to 13 residues. The DNA of the CDR3 is TGTGCCAGCTCACCACCTTTCCTAGCGGGACAGTACTTC. This codes for CASSPPFLAGQYF.

This clonotype was counted a few times. This chain uses TRBV28 with TRBJ2-7; D not resolved. The V and J ends lost 6 bases and 0 bases respectively, with 15 bases between them. CDR3 length: 15 residues. Per the germline V gene, CDR1 is MDHEN and CDR2 is SYDVKM. The chain's CDR3 is CASSIPRSPSYEQYF. The DNA for the CDR3 is TGTGCCAGCAGCATACCGAGGTCACCCTCCTACGAGCAGTACTTC.

There are many counts of this clonotype. The gene calls are TRBV11-2 and TRBJ2-2, with D possibly matching TRBD1 (7 bases). The CDR3 is 15 amino acids. Germline V gene sequence: CDR1 SGHAT, CDR2 FQNNGV. With 4 bases removed from V and 5 bases from J, the gap between germline ends came to 14 bases. CDR3 sequence reads: CASSWRDSWTGELFF. The CDR3, as DNA: TGTGCCAGCAGCTGGCGGGACAGTTGGACCGGGGAGCTGTTTTTT.

This clonotype has at least ten counts. The rearrangement uses TRBV7-2 and TRBJ2-5, with D tentatively TRBD1 or TRBD2 (5 bases each). Germline CDR1 SGHTA, CDR2 FQGNSA. Trimming removed 1 base from V and 11 bases from J, with 14 bases in between. This CDR3 is built from 13 residues. CDR3 in DNA: TGTGCCAGCAGCTTAGGGGGGTCCGGGGCGCAGTACTTC. This codes for CASSLGGSGAQYF.

The V gene is TRBV19, the J gene TRBJ1-4; D not certain. The CDR3 spans 16 residues. V dropped 3 bases and J dropped 0 bases, with 11 bases sitting between them. The V gene's germline CDR1 is LNHDA and CDR2 SQIVND (reference sequence). This CDR3 reads CASSIHGDATNEKLFF. CDR3 bases: TGTGCCAGTAGTATTCACGGGGATGCAACTAATGAAAAACTGTTTTTT. Supplemented by reference TRBV19 and TRBJ1-4, the full variable domain reads DGGITQSPKYLFRKEGQNVTLSCEQNLNHDAMYWYRQDPGQGLRLIYYSQIVNDFQKGDIAEGYSVSREKKESFPLTVTSAQKNPTAFYLCASSIHGDATNEKLFFGSGTQLSVL.